This T cell receptor (beta chain) was recovered during a study of identical twins. Notes on the study in general: In monozygotic twins, models underestimated the sharing of out-of-frame TCR alpha. Weaker excess twin sharing was observed in beta out-of-frame sequences.

With respect to this clonotype: Its antigen is undetermined.

TCRdb called the 5' RACE reads again in MiXCR, with one record for every CDR3 protein. The sample has 420,000 or so distinct CDR3 sequences, approximately 17% seen once. Trimming left V 0 bases short and J 0 bases short, with 6 bases between. Germline V CDR1 and CDR2: LGHNA, YSLEER. CDR3 size: 14 residues. This TCR came from a man aged 50 to 60 in good health. The chain links TRBV4-3 to TRBJ2-7; D uncertain. The sequencing sample was made of naive T cells sorted from blood. The CDR3 nucleotides are TGCGCCAGCAGCCAAGATTTCAGCTCCTACGAGCAGTACTTC. Translation gives CASSQDFSSYEQYF.